Below are 22 T cell receptor beta chains sequenced from a single sample in a study of T cells in localized non-small cell lung cancer. Assay: immunoSEQ multiplex PCR; the TCRdb copy retains only in-frame clones and omits some. The sample includes 40,000 or so clones, around 79% of them seen just once. Sequenced material: PBMCs, taken before any cancer treatment. These receptors were obtained from a woman aged 40-70 years with stage II squamous cell lung carcinoma.

In nucleotides, the CDR3 is TGTGCCAGCAGCTTAGGCGCTGGGACGAACACTGAAGCTTTCTTT. Translated: CASSLGAGTNTEAFF. V is TRBV7-9 and J is TRBJ1-1; the D gene is possibly TRBD1 (5 bases). V lost 1 base, J lost 1 base, and 10 bases lay in between. The CDR3 runs 15 residues. From germline, CDR1 is SEHNR and CDR2 FQNEAQ (reference sequence). Filled out from reference TRBV7-9 and TRBJ1-1, the complete variable domain reads DTGVSQNPRHKITKRGQNVTFRCDPISEHNRLYWYRQTLGQGPEFLTYFQNEAQLEKSRLLSDRFSAERPKGSFSTLEIQRTEQGDSAMYLCASSLGAGTNTEAFFGQGTRLTVV.

This clone was recorded once. This rearrangement joins TRBV6-6 to TRBJ1-5; D unresolved. CDR1 is MNHNY and CDR2 is SVGAGI in the germline V gene (reference sequence). This CDR3 is 16 amino acids long. V dropped 8 bases and J dropped 0 bases, with 17 bases sitting between them. CDR3 DNA: TGTGCCAGCTCGGGCAGTCTAGTGCGTAGCAATCAGCCCCAGCATTTT. It specifies CASSGSLVRSNQPQHF.

The chain combines TRBV29-1 with TRBJ1-5, with D maybe TRBD1 (5 bases). Germline V gene lookup returns CDR1 SQVTM and CDR2 ANQGSEA. V gave up 5 bases and J gave up 5 bases, with 13 bases separating them. This CDR3 spans 13 amino acids. In nucleotides, the CDR3 is TGCAGCGTTTCTGGGGGGTTGGATCAGCCCCAGCATTTT. As protein: CSVSGGLDQPQHF. Drawing the rest from reference TRBV29-1 and TRBJ1-5, the complete variable domain is SAVISQKPSRDICQRGTSLTIQCQVDSQVTMMFWYRQQPGQSLTLIATANQGSEATYESGFVIDKFPISRPNLTFSTLTVSNMSPEDSSIYLCSVSGGLDQPQHFGDGTRLSIL.

Only one count was recorded for this clone. The CDR3 spells CAGGEQGNSQTQYF. The CDR3 DNA is TGTGCCGGCGGAGAACAGGGGAATTCACAGACGCAGTATTTT. The J gene is TRBJ2-3, the V gene TRBV2; TRBD1 agrees at 7 bases. Unmatched junction bases numbered 17, after V lost 11 bases and J lost 9 bases. The CDR3 has 14 residues. Germline assignment: CDR1 SNHLY and CDR2 FYNNEI.

CDR3 DNA: TGTGCCAGTAGTTCCGTGGGCTATGGCTACACCTTC. Translation gives CASSSVGYGYTF. The J gene is TRBJ1-2, the V gene TRBV19; D is unresolved. Germline V CDR1 and CDR2: LNHDA, SQIVND (reference sequence). V shed 5 bases and J shed 4 bases, with 8 bases lying between them. The CDR3 sequence is 12 residues long.

The chain joins TRBV9 to TRBJ2-7, with TRBD2 matching over 12 bases. Germline lookup yields CDR1 SGDLS and CDR2 YYNGEE. Trimming cost V 0 bases and J 2 bases; bases outside gene matches: 3. This CDR3 has 16 amino acids. DNA for the CDR3: TGTGCCAGCAGCGTAGAAGGACTAGCGGGAACCTACGAGCAGTACTTC. This encodes CASSVEGLAGTYEQYF.

The V gene is TRBV4-2, the J gene TRBJ2-5, with 15 bases aligning to TRBD2. The CDR3 has 16 residues. CDR1 and CDR2 (germline): LGHNA, YNFKEQ. Trimming removed 5 bases from V and 2 bases from J; junction bases left unmatched: 3. This chain's CDR3 is CASSFGTSGGQETQYF. The DNA for the CDR3 is TGTGCCAGCAGCTTCGGGACTAGCGGGGGGCAAGAGACCCAGTACTTC.

This clone was seen once. The genes are TRBV2 and TRBJ2-2, with D perhaps matching TRBD2 (5 bases). Deletions cut 7 bases from V and 3 bases from J, with 9 bases between. There are 13 residues in the CDR3. Per the germline V gene, CDR1 is SNHLY and CDR2 is FYNNEI. CDR3 coding DNA: TGTGCCAGCACGGAGGAGTACACCGGGGAGCTGTTTTTT. Its translation: CASTEEYTGELFF.

The chain uses TRBV19 and TRBJ2-5, with D uncertain. Between the trimmed V and J ends, which lost 5 bases and 4 bases, there was a span of 11 bases. This CDR3 region has 13 residues. Germline V lookup: CDR1 LNHDA, CDR2 SQIVND (reference sequence). This CDR3 is CASSLTALETQYF. CDR3 sequence (DNA): TGTGCCAGTAGTCTGACGGCTTTAGAGACCCAGTACTTC.

The chain combines TRBV7-9 with TRBJ2-1, with 7 bases that match TRBD1. Germline V gives CDR1 SEHNR, CDR2 FQNEAQ (reference sequence). Unmatched junction bases numbered 8, after V lost 1 base and J lost 8 bases. The CDR3 has 15 amino acids. CDR3 in DNA: TGTGCCAGCAGCTTAGACAGGGGAAGTAATCATGAGCAGTTCTTC. Its protein is CASSLDRGSNHEQFF.

This clone counts as medium-sized. The chain has TRBV19 and TRBJ1-1; D gene ambiguous. Trimming cost V 1 base and J 4 bases, with 7 bases left between them. The length of the CDR3 is 13 residues. Germline loops: CDR1 LNHDA, CDR2 SQIVND (reference sequence). CDR3 loop: CASSIALGTEAFF. DNA for the CDR3: TGTGCCAGTAGTATAGCCCTGGGCACTGAAGCTTTCTTT. The whole variable domain, remainder taken from reference TRBV19 and TRBJ1-1, is DGGITQSPKYLFRKEGQNVTLSCEQNLNHDAMYWYRQDPGQGLRLIYYSQIVNDFQKGDIAEGYSVSREKKESFPLTVTSAQKNPTAFYLCASSIALGTEAFFGQGTRLTVV.

The rearrangement uses TRBV18 and TRBJ1-2; TRBD1 matches at 9 bases. The CDR3 length is 15 residues. Trimming cost V 0 bases and J 8 bases; bases outside gene matches: 7. CDR1 and CDR2 from the germline V gene are KGHSH and LQKENI. The CDR3 DNA reads TGTGCCAGCTCACCACCTTTGGGGACAGGGTTAGGCTACACCTTC. Residues: CASSPPLGTGLGYTF.

The genes are TRBV7-2 and TRBJ2-2, with TRBD2 matching over 9 bases. V lost 6 bases and J lost 4; bases outside the gene matches: 9. The CDR3 extends over 16 amino acids. Per the germline V gene, CDR1 is SGHTA and CDR2 is FQGNSA. CDR3 sequence reads: CASRLPQAGGTGELFF. Here the CDR3 DNA reads TGTGCCAGCAGGCTTCCCCAAGCGGGGGGCACCGGGGAGCTGTTTTTT. The complete variable domain, with remaining parts taken from reference TRBV7-2 and TRBJ2-2, reads GAGVSQSPSNKVTEKGKDVELRCDPISGHTALYWYRQSLGQGLEFLIYFQGNSAPDKSGLPSDRFSAERTGGSVSTLTIQRTQQEDSAVYLCASRLPQAGGTGELFFGEGSRLTVL.

CDR3 amino acids: CASSLGTGGNNQPQHF. The CDR3 bases are TGTGCCAGCTCTCTCGGGACAGGGGGAAACAATCAGCCCCAGCATTTT. The V and J genes are TRBV18 and TRBJ1-5; 11 bases fit TRBD1. Germline V gene lookup returns CDR1 KGHSH and CDR2 LQKENI. The CDR3 spans 16 residues. V lost 6 bases, J lost 3 bases, and 7 bases stayed unmatched. Variable domain in full (rest from reference TRBV18 and TRBJ1-5): NAGVMQNPRHLVRRRGQEARLRCSPMKGHSHVYWYRQLPEEGLKFMVYLQKENIIDESGMPKERFSAEFPKEGPSILRIQQVVRGDSAAYFCASSLGTGGNNQPQHFGDGTRLSIL.

The chain couples TRBV5-5 to TRBJ1-2; D is perhaps TRBD1 (5 bases). This CDR3 is 13 amino acids long. Trimming shortened V by 4 bases and J by 6 bases, and 13 bases separated the two germline ends. Germline loops: CDR1 SGHKS, CDR2 YYEKEE (reference sequence). DNA of the CDR3: TGTGCCAGCAGCCCCTTTTCAGGGAATGGCTACACCTTC. Encoded protein: CASSPFSGNGYTF.

The genes are TRBV2 and TRBJ2-7, with D uncertain. V was cut by 1 base and J by 6 bases, with 10 bases left in between. Germline CDR1 and CDR2: SNHLY and FYNNEI. The CDR3 loop spans 13 amino acids. CDR3 sequence reads: CASSEVQDGEQYV. CDR3 coding DNA: TGTGCCAGCAGTGAAGTTCAAGACGGCGAGCAGTACGTC.

The chain joins TRBV6-1 to TRBJ2-1; 7 bases agree with TRBD2. This CDR3 spans 15 amino acids. Germline assignment: CDR1 MNHNS and CDR2 SASEGT. V dropped 4 bases and J dropped 0; count of bases not matched to a gene: 3. The CDR3 here is CASSVGGSSYNEQFF. CDR3 sequence (DNA): TGTGCCAGCAGTGTCGGGGGGAGCTCCTACAATGAGCAGTTCTTC.

This clone was recorded a few times. The chain combines TRBV6-1 with TRBJ1-5; the match to TRBD1 covers 7 bases. V lost 4 bases, J lost 7 bases, and 13 bases stayed unmatched. In germline, CDR1 is MNHNS, CDR2 SASEGT. The length of the CDR3 is 16 residues. The CDR3 DNA follows: TGTGCCAGCAGTGCCCACTTGACAGGGCCTGGGCAGCCCCAGCATTTT. It codes for CASSAHLTGPGQPQHF.

As to this clone: Distinct nucleotide sequences in the sample also encode this CDR3. J is TRBJ2-7 and V is TRBV5-1; no firm D call. V lost 2 bases and J 0 bases, leaving 9 bases between the germline ends. The CDR3 contains 14 residues. Germline V gene lookup returns CDR1 SGHRS and CDR2 YFSETQ. The CDR3 DNA follows: TGCGCCAGCAGCTTTGAGGTCCCCTCCTACGAGCAGTACTTC. Protein product: CASSFEVPSYEQYF.

This clone was observed a single time. The chain couples TRBV28 to TRBJ2-7; D is possibly TRBD2 (6 bases). The CDR3 has 16 amino acids. V was clipped by 4 bases and J by 4 bases, with 20 bases between them. CDR1 and CDR2 (germline): MDHEN, SYDVKM. As DNA, the CDR3 is TGTGCCAGCAGTTCACACAGTGGGGGGTATCGGTACGAGCAGTACGTC. This gives the protein CASSSHSGGYRYEQYV.

This rearrangement joins TRBV20-1 to TRBJ2-3; D uncertain. This CDR3 has 11 residues. Trimming took off 7 bases at V and 3 bases at J, with 8 bases between the two ends. Per the germline V gene, CDR1 is DFQATT and CDR2 is SNEGSKA (reference sequence). As DNA, the CDR3 is TGCAGTGAGGTTGCAACAGATACGCAGTATTTT. Translating it yields CSEVATDTQYF.

The chain is built from TRBV6-5 and TRBJ1-2; no firm D call. CDR3 size: 12 residues. CDR1 and CDR2 (germline): MNHEY, SVGAGI. Trimming pared 8 bases from V and 3 bases from J, leaving 10 bases between. DNA of the CDR3: TGTGCCAGCGGACCCTTGGACTATGGCTACACCTTC. It specifies CASGPLDYGYTF.